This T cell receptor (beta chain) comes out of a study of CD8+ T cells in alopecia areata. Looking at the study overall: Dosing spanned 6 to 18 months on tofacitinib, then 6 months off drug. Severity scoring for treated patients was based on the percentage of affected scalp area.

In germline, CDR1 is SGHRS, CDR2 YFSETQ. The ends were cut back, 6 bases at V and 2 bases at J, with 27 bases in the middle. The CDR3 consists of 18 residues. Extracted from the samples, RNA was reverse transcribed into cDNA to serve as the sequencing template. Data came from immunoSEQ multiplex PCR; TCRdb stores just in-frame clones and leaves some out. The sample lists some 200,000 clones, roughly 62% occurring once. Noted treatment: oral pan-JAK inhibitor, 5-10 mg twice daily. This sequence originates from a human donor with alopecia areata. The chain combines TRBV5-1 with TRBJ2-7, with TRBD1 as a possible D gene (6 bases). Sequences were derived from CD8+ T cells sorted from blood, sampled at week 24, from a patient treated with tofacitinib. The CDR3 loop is CASKKLLQQGWGPYEQYF. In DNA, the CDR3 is TGCGCCAGCAAAAAACTCCTCCAACAGGGTTGGGGTCCCTACGAGCAGTACTTC.